These T cell receptor beta chains were read from a single sample in a study of OX40 agonist ivuxolimab in advanced cancers. Profiled with immunoSEQ multiplex PCR; TCRdb holds only in-frame clones, not every one. The repertoire holds thousands of clones, with roughly 70% as singletons. The material sequenced was CD4+ or CD8+ T cells sorted from blood, taken in a trial of the OX40 agonist ivuxolimab. The receptors were sampled from an adult with an advanced solid tumor such as melanoma, head and neck, liver or kidney cancer. CDR3s include the opening cysteine and the closing phenylalanine or tryptophan. D genes are given only for firm matches. Where a row states a size, it is once, few, many or the class of an expanded clone; other rows omit it.

cdr3_length d_call j_call v_call clone_size cdr3_nt cdr3_aa
16 . TRBJ2-1 TRBV5-6 . TGTGCCAGCAGCTTTAAGCCGGGGAGCTCCTACAATGAGCAGTTCTTC CASSFKPGSSYNEQFF
19 TRBD2 TRBJ2-1 TRBV7-3 . TGTGCCAGCAGCACCGAACTAGCGGGAGGGGGTTGGGCCTACAATGAGCAGTTCTTC CASSTELAGGGWAYNEQFF
15 TRBD1 TRBJ1-4 TRBV6-1 . TGTGCCAGCAGTGAAGGGACAGGGGAGGTTGAAAAACTGTTTTTT CASSEGTGEVEKLFF
12 TRBD2 TRBJ2-7 TRBV29-1 . TGCAGCGTTCTAAGCGGGAGCGGCGAGCAGTACTTC CSVLSGSGEQYF
13 . TRBJ1-3 TRBV5-4 . TGTGCCAGCAGCTTGGAAGGGGGAAACACCATATATTTT CASSLEGGNTIYF
14 TRBD1 TRBJ1-5 TRBV19 . TGTGCCAGTAGTATAAGACAGGGGAATCAGCCCCAGCATTTT CASSIRQGNQPQHF
14 . TRBJ2-7 TRBV21-1 few TGTGCCAGCAGCAAGGGCCATCCAGGTCCTCAGCAGTACTTC CASSKGHPGPQQYF
12 TRBD2 TRBJ2-7 TRBV15 . TGTGCCACCAGCCGGGGGGGCTACGAGCAGTACTTC CATSRGGYEQYF
13 . TRBJ1-2 TRBV15 . TGTGCCACCATGGACGGGAAAAACTATGGCTACACCTTC CATMDGKNYGYTF
16 . TRBJ1-1 TRBV7-8 . TGTGCCAGCAGCGACACCGGTCGTGGTATAGGCACTGAAGCTTTCTTT CASSDTGRGIGTEAFF
13 . TRBJ1-2 TRBV6-5 . TGTGCCAGCAGTACGCTTAACAGGGTTGGCTACACCTTC CASSTLNRVGYTF
20 . TRBJ1-1 TRBV19 . TGTGCCAGTAGTACCCACCCAAGGGATTTAATCGGGGGATTGAACACTGAAGCTTTCTTT CASSTHPRDLIGGLNTEAFF
19 . TRBJ2-1 TRBV5-6 . TGTGCCAGCAGCTTTAGGACAGTACCCAAACCTCTTTCCTACAATGAGCAGTTCTTC CASSFRTVPKPLSYNEQFF
18 . TRBJ1-5 TRBV19 . TGTGCCAGTAGTAAGGGACCCCCGGGCAGTACGGGCAATCAGCCCCAGCATTTT CASSKGPPGSTGNQPQHF
18 TRBD1 TRBJ1-2 TRBV13 . TGTGCCAGCAGCTTTTACGGCTTGAGAGGGGGCGCGTACTATGGCTACACCTTC CASSFYGLRGGAYYGYTF
14 . TRBJ2-3 TRBV6-5 . TGTGCCAGCAGTTACGATGGGGTGCTAGATACGCAGTATTTT CASSYDGVLDTQYF
14 . TRBJ1-4 TRBV6-1 many TGTGCCAGCAGTGAACAGATGGAGGGTGAGAAACTGTTTTTT CASSEQMEGEKLFF
15 TRBD2 TRBJ2-3 TRBV30 . TGTGCCTGGAGGAGTCGGGAGGGCCTCACAGATACGCAGTATTTT CAWRSREGLTDTQYF
16 TRBD1 TRBJ2-7 TRBV2 . TGTGCCAGCAGTGAGCTCCCGGGACAGGCGACCTACGAGCAGTACTTC CASSELPGQATYEQYF
13 . TRBJ2-1 TRBV6-4 large TGTGCCAGCAGTGAGGGGGACTACAATGAGCAGTTCTTC CASSEGDYNEQFF
12 . TRBJ2-1 TRBV6-5 . TGTGCCAGCAGTTACTCGAGTAATGAGCAGTTCTTC CASSYSSNEQFF
13 TRBD2 TRBJ2-1 TRBV29-1 once TGCAGCGTTGTAGCGGGAGGGCCCAGTGAGCAGTTCTTC CSVVAGGPSEQFF
14 TRBD2 TRBJ2-7 TRBV28 . TGTGCCAGCAGTTTATTGGCGGGAGCGCGGGAGCAGTACTTC CASSLLAGAREQYF
13 . TRBJ1-1 TRBV6-5 once TGTGCCAGCAGTGAAAGTGATAACACTGAAGCTTTCTTT CASSESDNTEAFF
16 TRBD2 TRBJ2-1 TRBV19 . TGTGCCAGTAGTATAGGAGCGGGAGGGGACCACAATGAGCAGTTCTTC CASSIGAGGDHNEQFF
14 . TRBJ1-2 TRBV4-3 . TGCGCCAGCAGCCCCGGGAATGTCTTTTATGGCTACACCTTC CASSPGNVFYGYTF
15 . TRBJ2-3 TRBV27 . TGTGCCAGCAGTTTTTTCGCCCTCAGCACAGATACGCAGTATTTT CASSFFALSTDTQYF
16 TRBD2 TRBJ2-5 TRBV5-6 . TGTGCCAGCAGCCGAGGCACTAGCGGGGTATGGGAGACCCAGTACTTC CASSRGTSGVWETQYF
15 TRBD1 TRBJ2-2 TRBV19 few TGTGCCAGTAGTATTCGGTCAGGGGGCACCGGGGAGCTGTTTTTT CASSIRSGGTGELFF
17 . TRBJ2-6 TRBV11-2 . TGTGCCAGCAGCTTAGTGGGGAGGCTCTGGGGGGCCAACGTCCTGACTTTC CASSLVGRLWGANVLTF
13 TRBD2 TRBJ2-7 TRBV10-3 . TGTGCCATCACCGGACTAGCATCCCACGAGCAGTACTTC CAITGLASHEQYF
14 . TRBJ1-1 TRBV27 . TGTGCCAGCAGTCCCGGGGACACCACCACTGAAGCTTTCTTT CASSPGDTTTEAFF
12 . TRBJ1-1 TRBV19 many TGTGCCAGCCGATCGGGGAACACTGAAGCTTTCTTT CASRSGNTEAFF
14 . TRBJ1-1 TRBV5-1 . TGCGCCAGCAGCATAGGCGGACAGATCACTGAAGCTTTCTTT CASSIGGQITEAFF
17 . TRBJ2-7 TRBV2 . TGTGCCAGCAGGTCCACGGATCCAGGTCCTCACACCTACGAGCAGTACTTC CASRSTDPGPHTYEQYF
16 TRBD2 TRBJ2-3 TRBV11-2 once TGTGCCAGCAGCTTAGTGGCGGGAGGGCCGACAGATACGCAGTATTTT CASSLVAGGPTDTQYF